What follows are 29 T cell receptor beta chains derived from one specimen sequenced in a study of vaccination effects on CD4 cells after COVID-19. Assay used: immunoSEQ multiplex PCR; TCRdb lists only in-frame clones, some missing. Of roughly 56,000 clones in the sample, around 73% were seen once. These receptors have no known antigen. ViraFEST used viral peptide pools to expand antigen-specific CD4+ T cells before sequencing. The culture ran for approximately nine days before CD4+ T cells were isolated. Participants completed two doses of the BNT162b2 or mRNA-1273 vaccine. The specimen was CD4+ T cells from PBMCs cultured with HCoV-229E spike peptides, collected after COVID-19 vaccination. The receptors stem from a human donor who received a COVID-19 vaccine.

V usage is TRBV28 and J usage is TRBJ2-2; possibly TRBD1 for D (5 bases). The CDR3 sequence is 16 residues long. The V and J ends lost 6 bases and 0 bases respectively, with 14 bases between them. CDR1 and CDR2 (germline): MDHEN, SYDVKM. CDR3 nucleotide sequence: TGTGCCAGCAGGGGGTTCGACAGAACGAACACCGGGGAGCTGTTTTTT. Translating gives CASRGFDRTNTGELFF.

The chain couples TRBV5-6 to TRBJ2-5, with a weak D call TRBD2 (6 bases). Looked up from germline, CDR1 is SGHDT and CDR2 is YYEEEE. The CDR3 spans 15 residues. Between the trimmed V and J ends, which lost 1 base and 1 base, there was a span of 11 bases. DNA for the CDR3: TGTGCCAGCAGCTTGAGTCCGACTAGCCAAGAGACCCAGTACTTC. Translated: CASSLSPTSQETQYF.

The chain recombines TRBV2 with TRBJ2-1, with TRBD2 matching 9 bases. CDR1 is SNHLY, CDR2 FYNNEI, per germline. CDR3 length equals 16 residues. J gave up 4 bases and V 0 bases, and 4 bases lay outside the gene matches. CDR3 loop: CASSEARGGVYNEQFF. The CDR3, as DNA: TGTGCCAGCAGTGAAGCGCGGGGGGGGGTATACAATGAGCAGTTCTTC.

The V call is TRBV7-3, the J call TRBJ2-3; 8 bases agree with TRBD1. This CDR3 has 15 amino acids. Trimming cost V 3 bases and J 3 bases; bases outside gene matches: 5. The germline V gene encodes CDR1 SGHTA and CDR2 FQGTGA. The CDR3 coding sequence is TGTGCCAGCAGCTTTTCCGGACAGGGAACAGATACGCAGTATTTT. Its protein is CASSFSGQGTDTQYF.

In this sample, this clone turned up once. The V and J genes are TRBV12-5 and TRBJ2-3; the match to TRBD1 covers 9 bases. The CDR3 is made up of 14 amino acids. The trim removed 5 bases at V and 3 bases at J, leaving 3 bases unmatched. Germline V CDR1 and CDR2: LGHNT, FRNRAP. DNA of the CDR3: TGTGCTAGTGGTACCGGACAGGGGACAGATACGCAGTATTTT. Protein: CASGTGQGTDTQYF.

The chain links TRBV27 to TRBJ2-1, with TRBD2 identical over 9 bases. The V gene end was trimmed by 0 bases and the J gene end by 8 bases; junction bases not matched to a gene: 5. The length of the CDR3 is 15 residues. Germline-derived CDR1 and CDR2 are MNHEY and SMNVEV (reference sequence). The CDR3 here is CASSLSRGGGDEQFF. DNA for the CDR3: TGTGCCAGCAGTTTATCCCGCGGGGGGGGCGATGAGCAGTTCTTC.

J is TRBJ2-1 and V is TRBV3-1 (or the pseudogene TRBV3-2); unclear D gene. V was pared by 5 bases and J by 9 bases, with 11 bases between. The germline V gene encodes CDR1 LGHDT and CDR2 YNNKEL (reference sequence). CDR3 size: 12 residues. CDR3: CASSSRRGEQFF. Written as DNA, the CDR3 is TGTGCCAGCAGCTCTCGGAGAGGTGAGCAGTTCTTC.

The CDR3 bases are TGTGCCAGCAGCTTGGACTCGACCTACGAGCAGTACGTC. Residues: CASSLDSTYEQYV. This sequence joins TRBV5-6 and TRBJ2-7, with no clear D. The CDR3 length is 13 residues. CDR1 and CDR2 from the germline V gene are SGHDT and YYEEEE. V gave up 0 bases and J gave up 2 bases, with 6 bases separating them.

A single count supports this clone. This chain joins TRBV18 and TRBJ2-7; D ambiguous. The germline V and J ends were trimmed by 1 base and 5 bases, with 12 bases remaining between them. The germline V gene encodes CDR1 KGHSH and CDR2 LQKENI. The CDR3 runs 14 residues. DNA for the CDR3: TGTGCCAGCTCACCACGGGTGGGTCGCGACGAGCAGTACGTC. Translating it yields CASSPRVGRDEQYV.

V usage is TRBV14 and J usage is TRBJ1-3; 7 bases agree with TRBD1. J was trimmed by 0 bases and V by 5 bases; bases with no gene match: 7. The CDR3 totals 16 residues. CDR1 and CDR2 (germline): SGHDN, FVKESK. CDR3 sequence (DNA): TGTGCCAGCAGCTTCAACAGGGGCCTCTCTGGAAACACCATATATTTT. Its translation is CASSFNRGLSGNTIYF.

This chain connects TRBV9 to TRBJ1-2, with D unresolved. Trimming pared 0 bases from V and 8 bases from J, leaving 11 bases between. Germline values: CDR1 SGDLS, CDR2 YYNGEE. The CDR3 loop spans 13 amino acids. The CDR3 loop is CASSVDVGGGYTF. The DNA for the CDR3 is TGTGCCAGCAGCGTAGACGTGGGTGGAGGCTACACCTTC.

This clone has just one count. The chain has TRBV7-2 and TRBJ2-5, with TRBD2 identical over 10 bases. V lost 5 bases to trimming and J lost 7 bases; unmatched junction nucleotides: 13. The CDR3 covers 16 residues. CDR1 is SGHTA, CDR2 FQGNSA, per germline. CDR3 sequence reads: CASSPRLAGVGGTQYF. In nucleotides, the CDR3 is TGTGCCAGCAGCCCCCGCCTAGCGGGGGTGGGGGGGACCCAGTACTTC.

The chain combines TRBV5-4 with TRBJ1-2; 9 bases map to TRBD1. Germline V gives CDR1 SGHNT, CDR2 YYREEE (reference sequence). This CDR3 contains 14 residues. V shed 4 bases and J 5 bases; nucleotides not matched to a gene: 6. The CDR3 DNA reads TGTGCCAGCAGCCCGGACAGGGGCGATTATGGCTACACCTTC. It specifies CASSPDRGDYGYTF.

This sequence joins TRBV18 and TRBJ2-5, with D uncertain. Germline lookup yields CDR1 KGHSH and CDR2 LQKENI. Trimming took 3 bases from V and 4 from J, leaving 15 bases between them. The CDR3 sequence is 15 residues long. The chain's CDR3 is CASSPRFSPLETQYF. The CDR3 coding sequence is TGTGCCAGCTCACCGCGATTTTCTCCGTTAGAGACCCAGTACTTC.

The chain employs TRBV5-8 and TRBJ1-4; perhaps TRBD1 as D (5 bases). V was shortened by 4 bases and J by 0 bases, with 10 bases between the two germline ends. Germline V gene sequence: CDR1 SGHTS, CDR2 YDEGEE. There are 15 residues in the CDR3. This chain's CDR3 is CASSPTVATNEKLFF. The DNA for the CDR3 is TGTGCCAGCAGCCCGACAGTTGCAACTAATGAAAAACTGTTTTTT.

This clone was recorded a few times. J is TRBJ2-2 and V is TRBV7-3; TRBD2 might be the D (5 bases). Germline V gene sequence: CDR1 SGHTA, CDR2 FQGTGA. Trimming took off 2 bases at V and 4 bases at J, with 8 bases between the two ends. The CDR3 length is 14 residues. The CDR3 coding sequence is TGTGCCAGCAGCTTAGAAGCGGTCACCGGGGAGCTGTTTTTT. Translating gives CASSLEAVTGELFF.

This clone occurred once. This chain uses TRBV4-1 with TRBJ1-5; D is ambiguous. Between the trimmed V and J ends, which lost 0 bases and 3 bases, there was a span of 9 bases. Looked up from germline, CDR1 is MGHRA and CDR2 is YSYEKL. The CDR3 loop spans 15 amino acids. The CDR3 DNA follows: TGCGCCAGCAGCCAAGAAGAAGTGTACAATCAGCCCCAGCATTTT. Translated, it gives CASSQEEVYNQPQHF.

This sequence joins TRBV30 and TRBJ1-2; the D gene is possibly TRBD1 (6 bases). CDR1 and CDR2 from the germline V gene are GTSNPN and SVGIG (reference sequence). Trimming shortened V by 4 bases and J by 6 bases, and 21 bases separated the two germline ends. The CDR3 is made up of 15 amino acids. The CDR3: CAWMVFGDTSHGYTF. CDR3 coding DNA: TGTGCCTGGATGGTTTTCGGGGACACAAGCCATGGCTACACCTTC.

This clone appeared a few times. DNA of the CDR3: TGTGCCAGCAGCAAAGAACCAGGGCTAAGATATGGCTACACCTTC. It codes for CASSKEPGLRYGYTF. This chain joins TRBV21-1 and TRBJ1-2; the D call of TRBD1 is as the table states it, not checked on the DNA. TRBV21-1 is annotated as a pseudogene. The CDR3 totals 15 residues.

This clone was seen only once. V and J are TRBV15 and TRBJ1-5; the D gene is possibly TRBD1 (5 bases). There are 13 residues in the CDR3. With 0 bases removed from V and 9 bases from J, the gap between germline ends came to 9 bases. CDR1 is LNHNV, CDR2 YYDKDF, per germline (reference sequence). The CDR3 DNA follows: TGTGCCACCAGCAGAGATTATGGGGGGCCCCAGCATTTT. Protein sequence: CATSRDYGGPQHF.

CDR3 amino acids: CSAYLVETQYF. The CDR3 bases are TGCAGTGCTTATCTGGTGGAGACCCAGTACTTC. The rearrangement uses TRBV20-1 and TRBJ2-5; D is ambiguous. The germline V gene encodes CDR1 DFQATT and CDR2 SNEGSKA (reference sequence). The CDR3 is 11 amino acids. V lost 5 bases, J lost 5 bases, and 9 bases lay in between.

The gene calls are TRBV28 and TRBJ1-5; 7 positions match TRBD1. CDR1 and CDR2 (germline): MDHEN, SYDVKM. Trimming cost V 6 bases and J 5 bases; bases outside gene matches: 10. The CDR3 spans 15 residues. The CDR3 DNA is TGTGCCAGCAGGGACCTCGACAGGGTGGATCAGCCCCAGCATTTT. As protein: CASRDLDRVDQPQHF. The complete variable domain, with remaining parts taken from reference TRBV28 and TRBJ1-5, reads DVKVTQSSRYLVKRTGEKVFLECVQDMDHENMFWYRQDPGLGLRLIYFSYDVKMKEKGDIPEGYSVSREKKERFSLILESASTNQTSMYLCASRDLDRVDQPQHFGDGTRLSIL.

The CDR3: CASSENTFGYGYTF. CDR3 in DNA: TGTGCCAGCAGTGAGAACACCTTTGGGTATGGCTACACCTTC. The gene calls are TRBV6-1 and TRBJ1-2; D is undetermined. Per the germline V gene, CDR1 is MNHNS and CDR2 is SASEGT. The CDR3 runs to 14 residues. The V gene lost 3 bases and the J gene lost 5 bases, with 13 bases spanning the gap.

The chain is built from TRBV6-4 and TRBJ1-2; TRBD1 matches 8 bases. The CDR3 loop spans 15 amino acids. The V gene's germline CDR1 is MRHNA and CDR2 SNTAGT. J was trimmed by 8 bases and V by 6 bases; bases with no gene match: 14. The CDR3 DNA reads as TGTGCCAGCAGCACCGGGACAGGTCCGTTCGGGGGCTACACCTTC. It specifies CASSTGTGPFGGYTF.

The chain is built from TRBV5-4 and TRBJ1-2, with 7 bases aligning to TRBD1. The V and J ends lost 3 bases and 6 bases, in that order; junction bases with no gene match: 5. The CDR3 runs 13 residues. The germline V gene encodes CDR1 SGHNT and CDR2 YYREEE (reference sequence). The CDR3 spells CASSWETGNGYTF. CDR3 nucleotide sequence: TGTGCCAGCAGCTGGGAGACAGGGAATGGCTACACCTTC.

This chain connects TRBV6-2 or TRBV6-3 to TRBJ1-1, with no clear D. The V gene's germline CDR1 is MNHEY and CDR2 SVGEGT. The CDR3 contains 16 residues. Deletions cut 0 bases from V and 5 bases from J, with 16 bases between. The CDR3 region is CASSYSRLVLGTEAFF. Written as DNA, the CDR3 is TGTGCCAGCAGTTACTCGAGGCTGGTACTGGGGACTGAAGCTTTCTTT.

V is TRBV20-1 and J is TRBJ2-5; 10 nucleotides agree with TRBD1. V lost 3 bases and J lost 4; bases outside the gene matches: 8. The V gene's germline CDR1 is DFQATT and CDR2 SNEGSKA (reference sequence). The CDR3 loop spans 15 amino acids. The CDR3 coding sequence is TGCAGTGCTAGTGCTGGGACAGGGGTCGGAGAGACCCAGTACTTC. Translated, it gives CSASAGTGVGETQYF.

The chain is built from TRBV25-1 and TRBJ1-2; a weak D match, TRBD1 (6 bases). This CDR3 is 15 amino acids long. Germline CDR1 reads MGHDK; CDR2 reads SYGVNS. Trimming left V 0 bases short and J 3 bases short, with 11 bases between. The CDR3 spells CASSEYGGSDYGYTF. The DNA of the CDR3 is TGTGCCAGCAGTGAATACGGGGGCTCTGACTATGGCTACACCTTC.

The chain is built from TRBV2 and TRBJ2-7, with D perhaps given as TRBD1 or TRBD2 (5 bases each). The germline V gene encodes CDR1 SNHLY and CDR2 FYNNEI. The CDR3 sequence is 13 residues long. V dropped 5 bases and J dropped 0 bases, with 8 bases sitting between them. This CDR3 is CASSRDGSYEQYV. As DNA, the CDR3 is TGTGCCAGCAGTCGGGACGGCTCCTACGAGCAGTACGTC.